Here is one T cell receptor beta chain with its context. CDR3 length: 12 amino acids. The germline CDR1 and CDR2 sequences are MNHEY and SVGAGI. Trimming removed 7 bases from V and 2 bases from J, with 8 bases in between. The sample belongs to a study of blood T cell repertoires in COVID-19. Study context: The United States, Italy and Spain supplied acute and convalescent COVID-19 samples. Nucleic acid was either cDNA or gDNA, and it came from T cells, B-cell-depleted T cells, or PBMCs.

Source study methods: Reference gene primer amplification gave estimated nucleated cell counts. Repertoires were generated with immunoSEQ multiplex PCR, while TCRdb's copy carries only in-frame clones and drops some. The V and J calls and the clone size are those of that table, but D and trimming were determined from the DNA. The sample contains around 200,000 clones, roughly 84% of which appear only once. Sequenced: peripheral blood. The TCR was taken from a man in his fifties or sixties with active or convalescent COVID-19. V and J are TRBV6-5 and TRBJ1-1; no definite D call. The CDR3 loop reads CASMKTNTEAFF. The DNA of the CDR3 is TGTGCCAGCATGAAGACTAACACTGAAGCTTTCTTT.